This TCR beta chain was captured by sequencing in a study of blood T cell repertoires in COVID-19. Study in general: T cells, B-cell-depleted T cells, or PBMCs supplied cDNA or gDNA.

In the authors' workflow: Reference gene primer amplification gave nucleated cell count estimates. The protocol was immunoSEQ multiplex PCR, while the TCRdb copy is restricted to in-frame clones and leaves out a portion. V, J and clone size are taken as reported in that table, and D and trimming were inferred from the DNA itself. This table has about 160,000 clones, roughly 82% appearing once. Seattle enrolled patients during active infection and tracked them longitudinally. This clone was detected only a few times. The germline V gene encodes CDR1 LGHNA and CDR2 YNFKEQ. CDR3 length: 14 amino acids. The ends were cut back, 3 bases at V and 1 base at J, with 8 bases in the middle.

What was sequenced was peripheral blood. The chain combines TRBV4-2 with TRBJ2-3, with D perhaps matching TRBD2 (6 bases). The sequence was collected from a woman in her 40s with COVID-19, enrolled during active disease. CDR3 nucleotides: TGTGCCAGCAGCCACGGGACTCGCACAGATACGCAGTATTTT. Its translation: CASSHGTRTDTQYF.